The 22 T cell receptor beta chains given below trace back to one sample, sequenced in a study of shared clonotypes between healthy human individuals. TCRdb's table, derived via immunoSEQ multiplex PCR, lists solely in-frame clones and lacks some. The sample carries 2 million to 3 million clones, roughly 93% recorded once. Material: naive CD4+ T cells from PBMCs. The subset was: CD45RA+ positively selected. The receptor source for this set is a man younger than 35 in good health. Some clones in this sample may be carry-over from other donors' samples.

V usage is TRBV19 and J usage is TRBJ1-1, with a possible D match to TRBD1 (6 bases). The CDR3 loop spans 14 amino acids. Trimming shortened V by 4 bases and J by 6 bases, and 15 bases separated the two germline ends. Germline values: CDR1 LNHDA, CDR2 SQIVND (reference sequence). The CDR3 nucleotides read TGTGCCAGTAGTAGGGTTCACAGGGAGGCTGAAGCTTTCTTT. Protein sequence: CASSRVHREAEAFF.

The V and J genes are TRBV7-3 and TRBJ2-3; D possibly corresponds to TRBD1 (5 bases). V lost 4 bases, J lost 6 bases, and 8 bases lay in between. This CDR3 spans 12 amino acids. CDR1 and CDR2 (germline): SGHTA, FQGTGA. The CDR3 DNA follows: TGTGCCAGCAGCTCACAGGTTGATACGCAGTATTTT. Its translation: CASSSQVDTQYF.

This sequence joins TRBV19 and TRBJ1-5; possible D gene TRBD1, 5 bases. This CDR3 is 15 amino acids long. Deletions cut 7 bases from V and 3 bases from J, with 16 bases between. Germline V gene lookup returns CDR1 LNHDA and CDR2 SQIVND (reference sequence). CDR3 residues: CASNFPGRTNQPQHF. The CDR3 DNA follows: TGTGCCAGTAACTTCCCGGGGCGCACCAATCAGCCCCAGCATTTT.

J is TRBJ2-3 and V is TRBV28; 9 bases fit TRBD1. The length of the CDR3 is 15 residues. CDR1 MDHEN and CDR2 SYDVKM come from the germline V gene. V was clipped by 5 bases and J by 5 bases; unmatched bases: 8. CDR3 coding DNA: TGTGCCAGCAGTGGCCGGACAGGGGTTGGAGATACGCAGTATTTT. Protein sequence: CASSGRTGVGDTQYF.

The J gene is TRBJ2-1, the V gene TRBV4-1; 8 bases are a match to TRBD2. Germline-derived CDR1 and CDR2 are MGHRA and YSYEKL. V was pared by 0 bases and J by 5 bases, with 24 bases of the junction left unmatched. The CDR3 loop spans 22 amino acids. CDR3 in amino acids: CASSQDNAVGGLFGGGNNEQFF. As DNA, the CDR3 is TGCGCCAGCAGCCAAGATAACGCTGTGGGAGGGCTGTTTGGCGGGGGGAACAATGAGCAGTTCTTC.

The chain combines TRBV5-1 with TRBJ1-2; D unclear. Per germline, CDR1 SGHRS and CDR2 YFSETQ. V lost 4 bases and J lost 5, with 15 bases in between. The CDR3 is 14 residues long. Written as DNA, the CDR3 is TGCGCCAGCAGCAGCGGGCCCCACGAATATGGCTACACCTTC. Protein product: CASSSGPHEYGYTF.

This rearrangement joins TRBV7-9 to TRBJ2-5, with D possibly matching TRBD1 (6 bases). Near its end, the DNA agrees better with TRBJ2-7, so the J call may be wrong. The CDR3 covers 15 residues. Germline V gene data show CDR1 as SEHNR and CDR2 as FQNEAQ (reference sequence). The CDR3 sequence is CASSRSSGTRDEQYF. The CDR3 DNA follows: TGTGCCAGCAGCCGAAGCTCCGGGACACGCGACGAGCAGTACTTC.

The V gene is TRBV5-6, the J gene TRBJ2-3, with 7 bases identical to TRBD1. Trimming at V came to 8 bases and at J to 5 bases, leaving 2 bases not matched to a gene. This CDR3 region has 11 residues. CDR1 and CDR2 (germline): SGHDT, YYEEEE. The CDR3 DNA reads TGTGCCAGTCAGGGGGTAGATACGCAGTATTTT. Translating gives CASQGVDTQYF. Drawing the rest from reference TRBV5-6 and TRBJ2-3, the complete variable domain is DAGVTQSPTHLIKTRGQQVTLRCSPKSGHDTVSWYQQALGQGPQFIFQYYEEEERQRGNFPDRFSGHQFPNYSSELNVNALLLGDSALYLCASQGVDTQYFGPGTRLTVL.

The J gene is TRBJ1-3, the V gene TRBV11-2; D possibly corresponds to TRBD1 (5 bases). Germline-derived CDR1 and CDR2 are SGHAT and FQNNGV. V lost 1 base to trimming and J lost 0 bases, with 10 bases between them. The CDR3 contains 16 residues. DNA for the CDR3: TGTGCCAGCAGCTTAGTAAGGGGTGGCTCTGGAAACACCATATATTTT. Translating it yields CASSLVRGGSGNTIYF.

This chain joins TRBV6-1 and TRBJ1-2; D not resolved. Germline values: CDR1 MNHNS, CDR2 SASEGT. The CDR3 length is 14 residues. V shed 4 bases and J shed 0 bases, with 9 bases lying between them. The DNA for the CDR3 is TGTGCCAGCAGTGTCGGCTCATCTAACTATGGCTACACCTTC. This gives the protein CASSVGSSNYGYTF.

Concerning this clone itself: The same CDR3 can be traced to other DNA sequences in this sample. This chain uses TRBV5-4 with TRBJ2-7; TRBD2 matches 16 bases. V was pared by 5 bases and J by 2 bases, with 4 bases of the junction left unmatched. The CDR3 consists of 16 residues. Germline CDR1 is SGHNT and CDR2 is YYREEE (reference sequence). The CDR3 DNA sequence: TGTGCCAGCAGTTGGGGACTAGCGGGAGGGACCTACGAGCAGTACTTC. It encodes CASSWGLAGGTYEQYF.

This chain joins TRBV7-8 and TRBJ2-7, with 7 nucleotides matching TRBD1. J lost 3 bases, V lost 8 bases, and 10 bases had no gene match. This CDR3 spans 14 amino acids. Germline V gene lookup returns CDR1 SGHVS and CDR2 FQNEAQ. CDR3 protein: CASSQGTSVYEQYF. The CDR3 DNA sequence: TGTGCCAGCTCACAGGGGACATCCGTCTACGAGCAGTACTTC.

This chain joins TRBV5-1 and TRBJ2-3; 7 nucleotides align to TRBD2. Germline trimming cut 0 bases from V and 4 bases from J; bases unmatched to any gene: 5. The CDR3 loop spans 15 amino acids. The germline V gene has CDR1 SGHRS and CDR2 YFSETQ. The CDR3 sequence is CASSLEAGVPDTQYF. CDR3 coding DNA: TGCGCCAGCAGCTTGGAGGCGGGAGTGCCAGATACGCAGTATTTT.

The J gene is TRBJ2-2, the V gene TRBV28; 7 bases align to TRBD2. The V gene's germline CDR1 is MDHEN and CDR2 SYDVKM. The CDR3 extends over 16 amino acids. J lost 9 bases, V lost 6 bases, and 16 bases had no gene match. DNA of the CDR3: TGTGCCAGCAGGACTTTGGAGCGGGATTATCTCCGGGAGCTGTTTTTT. It yields the protein CASRTLERDYLRELFF.

The chain couples TRBV10-3 to TRBJ2-1, with D unresolved. This CDR3 has 15 amino acids. CDR1 and CDR2 from the germline V gene are ENHRY and SYGVKD. Trimming removed 5 bases from V and 0 bases from J, with 11 bases in between. The CDR3 here is CAISKAESSYNEQFF. CDR3 bases: TGTGCCATCAGTAAGGCGGAAAGCTCCTACAATGAGCAGTTCTTC.

This clone was picked up a small number of times. The chain employs TRBV30 and TRBJ1-1; 8 bases are shared with TRBD1. J lost 3 bases, V lost 3 bases, and 6 bases had no gene match. The CDR3 has 14 residues. CDR1 is GTSNPN, CDR2 SVGIG, per germline (reference sequence). Written as DNA, the CDR3 is TGTGCCTGGAGCGCACAGGGGGTGTACACTGAAGCTTTCTTT. Encoded protein: CAWSAQGVYTEAFF.

The rearrangement uses TRBV4-1 and TRBJ1-4; no reliable D call. V gave up 7 bases and J gave up 5 bases, with 14 bases separating them. In germline, CDR1 is MGHRA, CDR2 YSYEKL. The CDR3 contains 14 residues. CDR3 DNA: TGCGCCAGCACCAGTCGGCACCTGAATGAAAAACTGTTTTTT. It yields the protein CASTSRHLNEKLFF.

J is TRBJ1-1 and V is TRBV19, with TRBD1 as a possible D gene (6 bases). The CDR3 is 12 amino acids. Germline V CDR1 and CDR2: LNHDA, SQIVND (reference sequence). The V end was cut by 6 bases, the J end by 8 bases, with 13 bases between. The CDR3, as DNA: TGTGCCAGTAGATTCAGGGGCCGCGAAGCTTTCTTT. Amino acids: CASRFRGREAFF.

The genes are TRBV5-1 and TRBJ2-6, with D maybe TRBD2 (7 bases). The CDR3 has 17 amino acids. Germline V gene lookup returns CDR1 SGHRS and CDR2 YFSETQ. Between the trimmed V and J ends, which lost 1 base and 3 bases, there was a span of 14 bases. CDR3 sequence: CASSLSGGALGANVLTF. Here the CDR3 DNA reads TGCGCCAGCAGCTTGAGTGGGGGGGCGCTTGGGGCCAACGTCCTGACTTTC.

This clone came up once. V and J are TRBV29-1 and TRBJ2-7, with D maybe TRBD1 (5 bases). The V gene lost 6 bases and the J gene lost 1 base, with 10 bases spanning the gap. Germline V gives CDR1 SQVTM, CDR2 ANQGSEA. The CDR3 covers 12 residues. CDR3 loop: CSVQEPSYEQYF. In DNA, the CDR3 is TGCAGCGTACAGGAACCGTCCTACGAGCAGTACTTC.

A note on this clone: At one end, the junction sequence differs from germline, possibly due to a read error. J is TRBJ1-2 and V is TRBV7-9; TRBD1 is a possible D gene (5 bases). This CDR3 region has 16 residues. Germline V gives CDR1 SEHNR, CDR2 FQNEAQ (reference sequence). The CDR3 loop reads CAGSQGATADNYGYTF. The CDR3 DNA follows: TGTGCCGGCAGCCAAGGGGCAACAGCTGATAACTATGGCTACACCTTC.

The V and J genes are TRBV7-8 and TRBJ1-1; 9 nucleotides match TRBD1. V trimming: 5 bases; J trimming: 5 bases; junction bases outside the gene matches: 6. CDR1 and CDR2 from the germline V gene are SGHVS and FQNEAQ. The CDR3 runs to 14 residues. In DNA, the CDR3 is TGTGCCAGCAGCAAGAGACAGGGGGGGACTGAAGCTTTCTTT. Its protein product is CASSKRQGGTEAFF.